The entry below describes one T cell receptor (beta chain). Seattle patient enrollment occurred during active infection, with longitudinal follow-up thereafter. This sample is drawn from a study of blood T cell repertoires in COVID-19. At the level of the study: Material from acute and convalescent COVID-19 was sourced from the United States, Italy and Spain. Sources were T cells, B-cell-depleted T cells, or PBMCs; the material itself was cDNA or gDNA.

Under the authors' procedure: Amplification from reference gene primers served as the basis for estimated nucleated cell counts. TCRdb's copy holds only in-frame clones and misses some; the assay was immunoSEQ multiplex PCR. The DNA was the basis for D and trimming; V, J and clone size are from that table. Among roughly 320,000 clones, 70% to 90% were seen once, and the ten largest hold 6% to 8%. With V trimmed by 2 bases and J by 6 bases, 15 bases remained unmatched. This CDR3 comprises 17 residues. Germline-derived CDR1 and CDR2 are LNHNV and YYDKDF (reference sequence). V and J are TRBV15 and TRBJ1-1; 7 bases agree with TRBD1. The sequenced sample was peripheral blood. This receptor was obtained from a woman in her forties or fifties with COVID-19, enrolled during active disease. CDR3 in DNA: TGTGCCACCAGCAGAACTTCCGGGACAGCCTGGAGGTCTGAAGCTTTCTTT. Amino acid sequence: CATSRTSGTAWRSEAFF.